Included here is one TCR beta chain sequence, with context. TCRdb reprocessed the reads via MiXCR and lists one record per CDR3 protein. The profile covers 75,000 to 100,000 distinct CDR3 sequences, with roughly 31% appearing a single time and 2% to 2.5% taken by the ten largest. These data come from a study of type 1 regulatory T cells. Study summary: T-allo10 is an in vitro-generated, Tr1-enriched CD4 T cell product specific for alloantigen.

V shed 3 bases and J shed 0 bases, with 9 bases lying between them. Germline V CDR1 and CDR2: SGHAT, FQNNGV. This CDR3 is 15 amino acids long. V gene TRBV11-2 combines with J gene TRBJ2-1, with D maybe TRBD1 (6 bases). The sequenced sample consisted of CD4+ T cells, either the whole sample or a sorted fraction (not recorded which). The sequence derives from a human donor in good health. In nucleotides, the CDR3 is TGTGCCAGCAGCTTCAGGGGTAGCTCCTACAATGAGCAGTTCTTC. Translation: CASSFRGSSYNEQFF.